The rows below give T cell receptor beta chains drawn from one sample of a study of T cells in narcolepsy. Sequencing was performed with immunoSEQ multiplex PCR; in TCRdb, only in-frame clones are kept and a portion is missing. In the table there are just under 35,000 clones, over 80% of which are singletons. Sequencing used memory (CD45RA-) CD4+ T cells from blood. The source of these receptors is a human donor in good health. The CDR3 runs from the conserved cysteine through the conserved F or W. A D gene is named only where the DNA matches it firmly. Not every row has a clone size; where given, it reads once, few, many or a size class.

j_call: TRBJ1-5; v_call: TRBV19; clone_size: .; d_call: .; cdr3_nt: TGTGCCAGTAGTATAGGGGACACCCGGTTCATCAATCAGCCCCAGCATTTT; cdr3_aa: CASSIGDTRFINQPQHF
j_call: TRBJ2-7; v_call: TRBV5-6; clone_size: once; d_call: TRBD2; cdr3_nt: TGTGCCAGCAGCTTCACCGGGACTATCTACGAGCAGTACTTC; cdr3_aa: CASSFTGTIYEQYF
j_call: TRBJ1-3; v_call: TRBV5-1; clone_size: few; d_call: .; cdr3_nt: TGCGCCAGCAGCTTAGGAGCCACCTCTGGAAACACCATATATTTT; cdr3_aa: CASSLGATSGNTIYF
j_call: TRBJ2-7; v_call: TRBV5-6; clone_size: few; d_call: .; cdr3_nt: TGTGCCAGCAGCTTTATCGTTCAGGGATTCTACGAGCAGTACTTC; cdr3_aa: CASSFIVQGFYEQYF
j_call: TRBJ2-7; v_call: TRBV5-1; clone_size: .; d_call: .; cdr3_nt: TGCGCCAGCAGCTTGGAAAGGTCTAGCTACGAGCAGTACTTC; cdr3_aa: CASSLERSSYEQYF
j_call: TRBJ1-3; v_call: TRBV4-1; clone_size: few; d_call: .; cdr3_nt: TGCGCCAGCAGCCAAGGTGCGAGCGGTAGGATCGGAAACACCATATATTTT; cdr3_aa: CASSQGASGRIGNTIYF
j_call: TRBJ2-7; v_call: TRBV9; clone_size: .; d_call: .; cdr3_nt: TGTGCCAGCAGCGTATCCAGTGCATCCTACGAGCAGTACTTC; cdr3_aa: CASSVSSASYEQYF
j_call: TRBJ2-3; v_call: TRBV6-5; clone_size: .; d_call: TRBD1; cdr3_nt: TGTGCCAGCAGTTACTACCCAGGACAGGGCACAGATACGCAGTATTTT; cdr3_aa: CASSYYPGQGTDTQYF
j_call: TRBJ1-3; v_call: TRBV28; clone_size: .; d_call: .; cdr3_nt: TGTGCCAGCACGGACTCTGGAAACACCATATATTTT; cdr3_aa: CASTDSGNTIYF
j_call: TRBJ2-7; v_call: TRBV7-2; clone_size: .; d_call: TRBD1; cdr3_nt: TGTGCCAGCAGCTCCCAGGGGGCTTACGAGCAGTACTTC; cdr3_aa: CASSSQGAYEQYF
j_call: TRBJ2-3; v_call: TRBV4-2; clone_size: .; d_call: TRBD2; cdr3_nt: TGTGCCAGCCAGCCGGGGGGATACACAGATACGCAGTATTTT; cdr3_aa: CASQPGGYTDTQYF
j_call: TRBJ2-1; v_call: TRBV10-1; clone_size: .; d_call: TRBD1; cdr3_nt: TGCGCCAGCAGTACCGGGACAGGGGTGGGCAATGAGCAGTTCTTC; cdr3_aa: CASSTGTGVGNEQFF
j_call: TRBJ2-1; v_call: TRBV10-3; clone_size: few; d_call: TRBD2; cdr3_nt: TGTGCCATCACTTCGGGACTAGCGGGAGTGGGTGAGCAGTTCTTC; cdr3_aa: CAITSGLAGVGEQFF
j_call: TRBJ2-4; v_call: TRBV9; clone_size: .; d_call: .; cdr3_nt: TGTGCCAGCAGCGTAGCGGACGGTCTAGCCAAAAACATTCAGTACTTC; cdr3_aa: CASSVADGLAKNIQYF
j_call: TRBJ2-3; v_call: TRBV18; clone_size: .; d_call: .; cdr3_nt: TGTGCCAGCTCAACTAGCACAGATACGCAGTATTTT; cdr3_aa: CASSTSTDTQYF
j_call: TRBJ1-2; v_call: TRBV2; clone_size: .; d_call: .; cdr3_nt: TGTGCCAGCAGTGAATTCCCAGGCAGTACCTACACCTTC; cdr3_aa: CASSEFPGSTYTF
j_call: TRBJ2-3; v_call: TRBV4-1; clone_size: .; d_call: TRBD2; cdr3_nt: TGCGCCAGCAGCCACGGCGGACTAGCGGGAAAGGGAGATACGCAGTATTTT; cdr3_aa: CASSHGGLAGKGDTQYF